This T cell receptor (beta chain) derives from a study of control samples from healthy donors and cancer patients. The protocol was immunoSEQ multiplex PCR, while the TCRdb copy is restricted to in-frame clones and leaves out a portion. The table records about 34,000 clones, roughly 86% of them present only once. The V and J ends lost 3 bases and 3 bases respectively, with 9 bases between them. Germline-derived CDR1 and CDR2 are SGHAT and FQNNGV. This CDR3 spans 13 amino acids. This chain links TRBV11-2 with TRBJ2-7; TRBD1 might be the D (6 bases). The sequenced sample consisted of PBMCs. This clonotype originated in a middle-aged woman with lung cancer. DNA of the CDR3: TGTGCCAGCAGCTTCTCGGACAGCTACGAGCAGTACTTC. Encoded protein: CASSFSDSYEQYF.